This paragraph reports one TCR beta chain. Its antigen is not known. The sample originates from a study of cytomegalovirus exposure and HLA in healthy donors. Study conclusions and caveats: Some V segments, TRBV6-2 and TRBV6-3 among them, were indistinguishable and were therefore excluded. V- and J-gene trimming of TCR beta was linked (in a later analysis) to a missense DCLRE1C variant.

Germline V gene data show CDR1 as SGHDN and CDR2 as FVKESK. The length of the CDR3 is 15 residues. With V trimmed by 5 bases and J by 4 bases, 6 bases remained unmatched. PCR primers comprised 60 Vbeta and 13 Jbeta primers. Per the original data handling: A follow-up analysis tallied 65 million to 80 million unique TCR beta chains, some 11 million shared. TCRdb's table, derived via immunoSEQ multiplex PCR, lists solely in-frame clones and lacks some. V, J and clone size derive from that table, while D and trimming were established from the DNA sequence. The repertoire consists of 180,000 or so clones, with 70% to 90% occurring once and the leading ten covering around a tenth.

The receptor's source is a man between 18 and 35 years old in good health and CMV-seropositive. The source material was PBMCs. The chain links TRBV14 to TRBJ2-2; 8 nucleotides align to TRBD1. CDR3 sequence: CASSAAGGGTGELFF. CDR3 sequence (DNA): TGTGCCAGCAGCGCCGCAGGGGGCGGCACCGGGGAGCTGTTTTTT.